The T cell receptor (beta chain) under discussion was sequenced for a study of technical replicates of blood from several donors. The J segment lost 0 bases and the V segment lost 3 bases, leaving 14 bases of the junction unmatched. This CDR3 comprises 19 residues. Germline V gene data show CDR1 as SGHRS and CDR2 as YFSETQ. Only in-frame clones appear in the TCRdb table, and some are missing; sequencing was by immunoSEQ multiplex PCR. The sample holds approximately 58,000 clones, around nine tenths seen once. The sequenced sample consisted of PBMCs. The TCR originated in a human donor in good health. Some clones in this sample may be carry-over from other donors' samples. The chain recombines TRBV5-1 with TRBJ2-4, with 8 nucleotides matching TRBD1. CDR3 bases: TGCGCCAGCAGCTCTCCCAGGGGGCTAGATATACTAGCCAAAAACATTCAGTACTTC. Its translation is CASSSPRGLDILAKNIQYF.